Each of the 3 T cell receptor beta chains below was sequenced from the same sample in a study of blood T cells in healthy people across ages. Sample-barcoded 5' priming and a J-beta primer mix drove a second PCR of about 7 to 11 cycles. TCRdb redid the calling of the 5' RACE reads with MiXCR, one entry per CDR3 protein. This table holds around 1,700,000 distinct CDR3 sequences, 28% found once. The material sequenced was blood. Source of these receptors: a woman under 40 in good health.

CDR3 region: CASSPKPGTSGSIGELFF. CDR3 nucleotides: TGTGCCAGCAGCCCAAAACCCGGGACTAGCGGGAGTATCGGGGAGCTGTTTTTT. The gene calls are TRBV7-9 and TRBJ2-2; 14 positions agree with TRBD2. CDR1 is SEHNR and CDR2 is FQNEAQ in the germline V gene (reference sequence). With 5 bases clipped from V and 7 bases from J, the junction kept 12 bases outside the gene matches. This CDR3 is built from 18 residues. Full variable domain (rest looked up from reference TRBV7-9 and TRBJ2-2): DTGVSQNPRHKITKRGQNVTFRCDPISEHNRLYWYRQTLGQGPEFLTYFQNEAQLEKSRLLSDRFSAERPKGSFSTLEIQRTEQGDSAMYLCASSPKPGTSGSIGELFFGEGSRLTVL.

The chain combines TRBV20-1 with TRBJ2-3, with 10 positions matching TRBD1. Losses at the gene ends were 4 bases for V and 4 bases for J; bases not matched to a gene: 11. Germline CDR1 is DFQATT and CDR2 is SNEGSKA (reference sequence). The CDR3 runs 16 residues. CDR3 DNA: TGCAGTGCTATCACCCGGGACAGGGGCGACCCAGATACGCAGTATTTT. As protein: CSAITRDRGDPDTQYF.

This clonotype is categorized as medium-sized (0.01 to 0.1%). As DNA, the CDR3 is TGTGCCAGCAGCACCAGTCAGGGGGGCGAGCAGTACTTC. Its translation is CASSTSQGGEQYF. The rearrangement links TRBV7-6 to TRBJ2-7; tentatively, D is TRBD1 (7 bases). Trimming removed 5 bases at V and 6 bases at J, with 14 bases between. Looked up from germline, CDR1 is SGHVS and CDR2 is FNYEAQ. CDR3 length: 13 amino acids. Together with reference TRBV7-6 and TRBJ2-7, the CDR3 gives the full variable domain: GAGVSQSPRYKVTKRGQDVALRCDPISGHVSLYWYRQALGQGPEFLTYFNYEAQQDKSGLPNDRFSAERPEGSISTLTIQRTEQRDSAMYRCASSTSQGGEQYFGPGTRLTVT.